This T cell receptor beta chain was profiled in a study of spatial heterogeneity in lung cancer. TCR cDNA molecules each carried a unique molecular identifier. TCRdb called the 5' RACE reads again in MiXCR, with one record for every CDR3 protein. The sample contains around 26,000 distinct CDR3 sequences, roughly 7.2% of which appear only once. Overall study results and limits: Expanded tumor TCRs that were ubiquitous appeared in blood more at resection than follow-up.

The time point is: sample taken at primary tumor resection. Samples came from roughly 75 TRACERx patients with untreated early-stage lung cancer. The study sequenced unsorted whole RNA from tumor, nontumor lung or frozen PBMC. The CDR3 runs 13 residues. V was cut by 1 base and J by 5 bases, with 9 bases left in between. In germline, CDR1 is SGHRS, CDR2 YFSETQ. The table lists this clonotype with many counts. Its specificity is unknown. V gene TRBV5-1 combines with J gene TRBJ2-5; maybe TRBD2 (6 bases). The specimen comprised PBMCs, sampled at surgery. The origin of this receptor is a male donor with early-stage non-small cell lung cancer. DNA for the CDR3: TGCGCCAGCAGCTTGTTCGCGGGGGAGACCCAGTACTTC. It translates to CASSLFAGETQYF.